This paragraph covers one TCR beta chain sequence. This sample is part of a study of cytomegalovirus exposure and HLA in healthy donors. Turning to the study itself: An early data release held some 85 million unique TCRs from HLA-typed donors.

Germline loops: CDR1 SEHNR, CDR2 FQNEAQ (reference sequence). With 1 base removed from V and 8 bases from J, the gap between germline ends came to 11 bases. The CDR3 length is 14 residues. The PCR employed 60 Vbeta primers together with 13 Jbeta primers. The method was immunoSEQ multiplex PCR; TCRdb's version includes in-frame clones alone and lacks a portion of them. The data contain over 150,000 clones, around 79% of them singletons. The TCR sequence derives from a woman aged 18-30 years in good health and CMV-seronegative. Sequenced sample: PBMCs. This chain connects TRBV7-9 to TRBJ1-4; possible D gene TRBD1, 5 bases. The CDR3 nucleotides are TGTGCCAGCAGCTTAGGCAGGGCCGGCGAAAAACTGTTTTTT. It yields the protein CASSLGRAGEKLFF.